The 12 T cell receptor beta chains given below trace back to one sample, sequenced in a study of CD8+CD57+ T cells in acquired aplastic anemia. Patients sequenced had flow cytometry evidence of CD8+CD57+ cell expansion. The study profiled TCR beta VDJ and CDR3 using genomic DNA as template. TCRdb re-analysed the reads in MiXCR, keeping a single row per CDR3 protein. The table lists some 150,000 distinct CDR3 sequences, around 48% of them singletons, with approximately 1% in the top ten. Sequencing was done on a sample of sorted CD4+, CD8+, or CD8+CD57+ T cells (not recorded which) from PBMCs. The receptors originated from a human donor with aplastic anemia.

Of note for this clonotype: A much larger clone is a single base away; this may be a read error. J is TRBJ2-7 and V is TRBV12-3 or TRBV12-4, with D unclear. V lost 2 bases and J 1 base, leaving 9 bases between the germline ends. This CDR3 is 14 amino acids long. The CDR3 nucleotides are TGTGCCAGCAGTTTAAGGGAACTTTCCTACGAGCAGTACTTC. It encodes CASSLRELSYEQYF.

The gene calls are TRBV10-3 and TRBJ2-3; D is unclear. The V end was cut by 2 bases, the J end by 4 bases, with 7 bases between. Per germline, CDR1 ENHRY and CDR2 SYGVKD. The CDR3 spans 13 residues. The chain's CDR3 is CAISEGIPDTQYF. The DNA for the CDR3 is TGTGCCATCAGTGAGGGGATCCCAGATACGCAGTATTTT.

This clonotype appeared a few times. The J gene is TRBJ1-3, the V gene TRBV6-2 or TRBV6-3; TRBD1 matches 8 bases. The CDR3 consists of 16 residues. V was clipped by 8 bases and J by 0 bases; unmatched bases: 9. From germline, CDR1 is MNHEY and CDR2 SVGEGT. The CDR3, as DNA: TGTGCCAGCCGGGACAGGCCCCGATTCTCTGGAAACACCATATATTTT. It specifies CASRDRPRFSGNTIYF.

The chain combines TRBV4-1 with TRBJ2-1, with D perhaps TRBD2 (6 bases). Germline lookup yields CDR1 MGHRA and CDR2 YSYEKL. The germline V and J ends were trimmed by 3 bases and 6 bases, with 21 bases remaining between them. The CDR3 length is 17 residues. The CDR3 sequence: CASSHPIGGAEGNEQFF. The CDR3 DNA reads TGCGCCAGCAGCCACCCCATCGGGGGTGCAGAAGGCAATGAGCAGTTCTTC.

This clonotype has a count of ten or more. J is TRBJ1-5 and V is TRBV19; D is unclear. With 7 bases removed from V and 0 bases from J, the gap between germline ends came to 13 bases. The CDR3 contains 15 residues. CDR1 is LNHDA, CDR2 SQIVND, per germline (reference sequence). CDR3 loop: CASKDGHLSNQPQHF. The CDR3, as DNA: TGTGCCAGTAAGGACGGGCACCTTAGCAATCAGCCCCAGCATTTT.

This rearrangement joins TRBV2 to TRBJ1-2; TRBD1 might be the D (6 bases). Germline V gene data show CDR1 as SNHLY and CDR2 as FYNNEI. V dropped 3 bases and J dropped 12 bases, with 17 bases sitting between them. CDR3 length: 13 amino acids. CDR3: CASSDLQGSGNTF. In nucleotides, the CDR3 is TGTGCCAGCAGTGACCTACAGGGTTCCGGAAACACCTTC.

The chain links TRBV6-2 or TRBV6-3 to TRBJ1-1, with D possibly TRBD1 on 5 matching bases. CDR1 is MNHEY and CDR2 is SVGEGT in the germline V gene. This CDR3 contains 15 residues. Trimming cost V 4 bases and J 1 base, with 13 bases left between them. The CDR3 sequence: CASSSSGFPNTEAFF. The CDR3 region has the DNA TGTGCCAGCAGTTCCTCAGGGTTTCCGAACACTGAAGCTTTCTTT.

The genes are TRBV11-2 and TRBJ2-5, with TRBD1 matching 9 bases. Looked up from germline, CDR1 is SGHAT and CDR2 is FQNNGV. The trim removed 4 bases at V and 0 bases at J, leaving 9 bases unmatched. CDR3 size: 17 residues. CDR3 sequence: CASSWRIRDRDQETQYF. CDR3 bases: TGTGCCAGCAGCTGGCGGATCCGGGACAGGGACCAAGAGACCCAGTACTTC.

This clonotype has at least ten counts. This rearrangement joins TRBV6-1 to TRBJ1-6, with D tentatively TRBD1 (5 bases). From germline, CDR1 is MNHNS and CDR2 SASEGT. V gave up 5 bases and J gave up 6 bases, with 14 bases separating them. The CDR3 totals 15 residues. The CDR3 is CASSTRGRANSPLHF. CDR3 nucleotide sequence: TGTGCCAGCAGTACCCGGGGGAGGGCTAATTCACCCCTCCACTTT.

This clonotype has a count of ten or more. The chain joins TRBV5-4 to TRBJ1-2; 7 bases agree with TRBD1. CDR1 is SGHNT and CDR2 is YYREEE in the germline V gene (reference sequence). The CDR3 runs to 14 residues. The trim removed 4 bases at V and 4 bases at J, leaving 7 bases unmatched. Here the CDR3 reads CASSQTGRFYGYTF. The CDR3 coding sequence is TGTGCCAGCAGCCAGACAGGGAGATTCTATGGCTACACCTTC.

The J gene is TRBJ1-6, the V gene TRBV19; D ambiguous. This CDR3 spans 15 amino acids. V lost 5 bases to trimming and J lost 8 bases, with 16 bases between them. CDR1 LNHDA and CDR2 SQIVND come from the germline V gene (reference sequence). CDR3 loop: CASSGEIGKDSPLHF. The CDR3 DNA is TGTGCCAGTAGTGGTGAGATAGGGAAAGATTCACCCCTCCACTTT.

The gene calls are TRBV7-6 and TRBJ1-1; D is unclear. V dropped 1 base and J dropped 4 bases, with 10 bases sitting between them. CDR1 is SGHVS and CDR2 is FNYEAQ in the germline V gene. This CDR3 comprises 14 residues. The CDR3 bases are TGTGCCAGCAGCTTAGAGAGGTTTGGCACTGAAGCTTTCTTT. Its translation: CASSLERFGTEAFF.